This record looks at one TCR beta chain sequence and its context. Its recognized antigen is unknown. No quality values exist for individual bases; no much larger clone is one base distant. The data are from a study of T-cell reconstitution after alpha-beta-depleted transplantation in children (dated by TCRdb to the mid-2010s). About the study as a whole: T-cell immune reconstitution after TCRalphabeta/CD19-depleted allogeneic hematopoietic cell transplantation in children was quantitatively tracked in the study by means of TCR repertoire profiling.

The germline V gene (reference sequence) sets CDR1 to LNHDA and CDR2 to SQIVND. The CDR3 has 15 amino acids, counting the end cysteine and phenylalanine. The CDR3 DNA has 45 bases and is translated from base 1. The junction shows trimming of 3 bases on V and 0 bases on J, plus 9 bases between the germline ends. Libraries were constructed by PCR. TCRdb records Illumina HiSeq 2500 as the sequencer. TCR library preparation used molecular barcoding, with unique molecular identifiers applied to normalize quantification of the TCRbeta repertoire. TCRdb cleaned the public reads at Q25 with fastp, built clones with MiXCR and kept in-frame beta chains. For every CDR3 protein sequence, its rows merge into one entry that carries the most common genes and DNA. For this sample there are roughly 500,000 distinct CDR3 sequences; around 20% appear just once. The ten largest make up 3.3% of the sample.

Recombination joined TRBV19 with TRBJ1-5; no D gene call is confident. This sequence was found in a human donor who donated a stem cell graft to a child with acute lymphoblastic leukemia. Sequenced material: PBMCs from the stem cell graft donor, taken from the stem cell graft. The CDR3 region has the sequence CASSIVAYSNQPQHF. The DNA is as follows: TGTGCCAGTAGTATTGTCGCGTATAGCAATCAGCCCCAGCATTTT.